The next 30 T cell receptor beta chains were all read from a single sample in a study of cytomegalovirus exposure and HLA in healthy donors. Vbeta (60) and Jbeta (13) primers were used in the PCR. Assay: immunoSEQ multiplex PCR; the TCRdb copy retains only in-frame clones and omits some. The sample records 210,000 or so clones, 82% being singletons. What was sequenced was PBMCs. The receptor source for this set is a woman between 40 and 50 years old in good health and CMV-seronegative.

V usage is TRBV5-1 and J usage is TRBJ2-1, with 15 positions matching TRBD2. V shed 4 bases, J shed 5 bases, and the junction held 4 bases outside the gene matches. The CDR3 is 16 residues long. Germline assignment: CDR1 SGHRS and CDR2 YFSETQ. The CDR3 sequence: CASSTGLAGGHNEQFF. The CDR3 bases are TGCGCCAGCAGCACCGGACTAGCGGGGGGGCACAATGAGCAGTTCTTC.

The CDR3 spells CAISEQINTEAFF. The CDR3 DNA follows: TGTGCCATCAGTGAGCAGATAAACACTGAAGCTTTCTTT. The chain couples TRBV10-3 to TRBJ1-1; D is ambiguous. The V and J ends lost 2 bases and 2 bases respectively, with 6 bases between them. From germline, CDR1 is ENHRY and CDR2 SYGVKD. This CDR3 comprises 13 residues.

This clone has only one observation. The rearrangement uses TRBV4-2 and TRBJ2-5; 13 bases map to TRBD2. Judging by the DNA end, TRBJ2-7 fits better; the J call may be wrong. In germline, CDR1 is LGHNA, CDR2 YNFKEQ. This CDR3 has 17 amino acids. The CDR3 nucleotides read TGTGCCAGCAGCCTGACCGGGACTAGCGGGGCAAGCTACGAGCAGTACTTC. Translated: CASSLTGTSGASYEQYF.

The V gene is TRBV15, the J gene TRBJ1-2; TRBD1 agrees at 7 bases. The CDR3 spans 15 residues. Germline trimming cut 0 bases from V and 2 bases from J; bases unmatched to any gene: 3. Germline CDR1 is LNHNV and CDR2 is YYDKDF (reference sequence). The CDR3 region has the DNA TGTGCCACCAGCAGAGACGAGACAGGGAACTATGGCTACACCTTC. It translates to CATSRDETGNYGYTF.

Points on this clone: One end of the junction fails to match germline, which may point to a read error. The chain is built from TRBV10-3 and TRBJ1-2; 7 bases line up with TRBD1. The CDR3 runs to 13 residues. Germline loops: CDR1 ENHRY, CDR2 SYGVKD. CDR3 protein: CAISESDRNLENF. The CDR3 coding sequence is TGTGCCATCAGTGAGTCGGACAGGAACTTGGAAAACTTC.

The table lists this clone with a few counts. The genes are TRBV4-3 and TRBJ2-7; TRBD2 agrees at 7 bases. Per germline, CDR1 LGHNA and CDR2 YSLEER. Losses at the gene ends were 1 base for V and 3 bases for J; bases not matched to a gene: 9. There are 16 residues in the CDR3. CDR3 amino acids: CASSQGSGGGNYEQYF. Here the CDR3 DNA reads TGCGCCAGCAGCCAAGGGAGTGGCGGGGGAAACTACGAGCAGTACTTC.

The chain has TRBV2 and TRBJ2-1, with D unresolved. V was shortened by 8 bases and J by 5 bases, with 16 bases between the two germline ends. Looked up from germline, CDR1 is SNHLY and CDR2 is FYNNEI. This CDR3 has 14 amino acids. CDR3 protein: CASSVGQTNNEQFF. CDR3 sequence (DNA): TGTGCCAGCTCCGTGGGTCAGACAAACAATGAGCAGTTCTTC.

Note on this clone: This sample also contains other DNA sequences that code for the same CDR3. This rearrangement joins TRBV5-1 to TRBJ1-6; D is ambiguous. The germline gives CDR1 SGHRS, CDR2 YFSETQ. This CDR3 is built from 15 residues. V was shortened by 0 bases and J by 0 bases, with 4 bases between the two germline ends. The CDR3 DNA reads as TGCGCCAGCAGCTTGGAGAGCTCCTATAATTCACCCCTCCACTTT. Translation gives CASSLESSYNSPLHF.

The J gene is TRBJ1-6, the V gene TRBV7-6, with unresolved D. Germline V gene data show CDR1 as SGHVS and CDR2 as FNYEAQ. The CDR3 is 14 residues long. Trimming pared 5 bases from V and 5 bases from J, leaving 10 bases between. The CDR3 here is CASSPGKNNSPLHF. In DNA, the CDR3 is TGTGCCAGCAGCCCGGGGAAGAATAATTCACCCCTCCACTTT. Full variable domain (missing parts from reference TRBV7-6 and TRBJ1-6): GAGVSQSPRYKVTKRGQDVALRCDPISGHVSLYWYRQALGQGPEFLTYFNYEAQQDKSGLPNDRFSAERPEGSISTLTIQRTEQRDSAMYRCASSPGKNNSPLHFGNGTRLTVT.

The rearrangement uses TRBV5-1 and TRBJ2-5; no definite D call. Germline CDR1 reads SGHRS; CDR2 reads YFSETQ. V was trimmed by 2 bases and J by 1 base, leaving 6 bases between them. This CDR3 contains 13 residues. The CDR3 region is CASSFGIQETQYF. The CDR3 region has the DNA TGCGCCAGCAGCTTTGGCATCCAAGAGACCCAGTACTTC.

V is TRBV19 and J is TRBJ2-3; TRBD2 matches at 8 bases. This CDR3 region has 15 residues. The V gene's germline CDR1 is LNHDA and CDR2 SQIVND (reference sequence). V lost 5 bases, J lost 0 bases, and 4 bases stayed unmatched. The CDR3: CASSSVAGSTDTQYF. The CDR3 DNA reads as TGTGCCAGTAGTTCCGTAGCGGGGAGCACAGATACGCAGTATTTT.

The V gene is TRBV2, the J gene TRBJ1-1, with unresolved D. This CDR3 has 15 amino acids. The V end was cut by 2 bases, the J end by 4 bases, with 14 bases between. Germline CDR1 reads SNHLY; CDR2 reads FYNNEI. CDR3 loop: CASSETATPGTEAFF. In DNA form, the CDR3 reads TGTGCCAGCAGTGAAACGGCCACACCAGGCACTGAAGCTTTCTTT.

This clone came up once. The gene calls are TRBV28 and TRBJ2-7; 10 nucleotides align to TRBD2. The ends lost 2 bases at V and 3 bases at J; junction bases unmatched: 4. Germline loops: CDR1 MDHEN, CDR2 SYDVKM. The CDR3 runs to 15 residues. The CDR3 protein is CASSLPRTSGYEQYF. CDR3 in DNA: TGTGCCAGCAGTTTACCCCGGACTAGCGGCTACGAGCAGTACTTC. Together with reference TRBV28 and TRBJ2-7, the CDR3 gives the full variable domain: DVKVTQSSRYLVKRTGEKVFLECVQDMDHENMFWYRQDPGLGLRLIYFSYDVKMKEKGDIPEGYSVSREKKERFSLILESASTNQTSMYLCASSLPRTSGYEQYFGPGTRLTVT.

The J gene is TRBJ2-7, the V gene TRBV19; D gene uncertain. V was pared by 1 base and J by 5 bases, with 9 bases between. This CDR3 contains 13 residues. The germline gives CDR1 LNHDA, CDR2 SQIVND (reference sequence). Here the CDR3 DNA reads TGTGCCAGTAGTATAGCTCGTCAGAACGAGCAGTACTTC. Translation gives CASSIARQNEQYF.

This rearrangement joins TRBV6-1 to TRBJ1-6, with D perhaps matching TRBD1 (6 bases). Trimming removed 0 bases from V and 13 bases from J, with 7 bases in between. This CDR3 is 12 amino acids long. Germline V lookup: CDR1 MNHNS, CDR2 SASEGT. In nucleotides, the CDR3 is TGTGCCAGCAGTGAAGCGCAGGGGCCCCTCCACTTT. Translating it yields CASSEAQGPLHF.

This sequence joins TRBV19 and TRBJ2-1; unclear D gene. Trimming pared 7 bases from V and 5 bases from J, leaving 9 bases between. Germline lookup yields CDR1 LNHDA and CDR2 SQIVND (reference sequence). This CDR3 region has 12 residues. In nucleotides, the CDR3 is TGTGCCAGTACACGGTCCGACAATGAGCAGTTCTTC. It is translated as CASTRSDNEQFF.

This chain joins TRBV19 and TRBJ1-1; the D gene is possibly TRBD1 (5 bases). The ends were cut back, 4 bases at V and 0 bases at J, with 12 bases in the middle. This CDR3 spans 15 amino acids. The germline V gene encodes CDR1 LNHDA and CDR2 SQIVND (reference sequence). The CDR3 coding sequence is TGTGCCAGTAGTACCTCGGGACTGCTGAACACTGAAGCTTTCTTT. Translating gives CASSTSGLLNTEAFF.

CDR3 DNA sequence: TGTGCCAGCAGTGAAAGGGGACAGGGAATGGGCTCCTATAATTCACCCCTCCACTTT. Translating it yields CASSERGQGMGSYNSPLHF. This chain connects TRBV6-1 to TRBJ1-6; 9 bases fit TRBD1. The germline V gene encodes CDR1 MNHNS and CDR2 SASEGT. V lost 2 bases and J lost 0; bases outside the gene matches: 8. The CDR3 consists of 19 residues.

The V gene is TRBV28, the J gene TRBJ2-1; D is undetermined. Trimming removed 10 bases from V and 1 base from J, with 14 bases in between. This CDR3 region has 14 residues. Germline V gene lookup returns CDR1 MDHEN and CDR2 SYDVKM. The CDR3 DNA sequence: TGTGCCACCCGACCAGGTCGGTCCTACAATGAGCAGTTCTTC. Translated: CATRPGRSYNEQFF.

The rearrangement uses TRBV5-8 and TRBJ1-6; possibly TRBD1 for D (5 bases). Germline V gene data show CDR1 as SGHTS and CDR2 as YDEGEE. This CDR3 contains 16 residues. Trimming stripped 1 base from V and 5 bases from J, with 13 bases between. The CDR3 DNA follows: TGTGCCAGCAGCTTGAGGACACACACCAATAATTCACCCCTCCACTTT. It translates to CASSLRTHTNNSPLHF. The variable domain in full, with the rest retrieved from reference TRBV5-8 and TRBJ1-6, is EAGVTQSPTHLIKTRGQQATLRCSPISGHTSVYWYQQALGLGLQFLLWYDEGEERNRGNFPPRFSGRQFPNYSSELNVNALELEDSALYLCASSLRTHTNNSPLHFGNGTRLTVT.

The V and J genes are TRBV30 and TRBJ1-4; the D gene is possibly TRBD1 (5 bases). Germline V gene data show CDR1 as GTSNPN and CDR2 as SVGIG (reference sequence). The CDR3 is 14 amino acids. Trimming left V 5 bases short and J 5 bases short, with 15 bases between. The CDR3 protein is CAWERGLGNEKLFF. CDR3 DNA sequence: TGTGCCTGGGAAAGGGGTTTGGGGAATGAAAAACTGTTTTTT.

The CDR3 DNA sequence: TGTGCCAGCAGCTTAGATGCGGCCACCTACGAGCAGTACTTC. Its protein product is CASSLDAATYEQYF. The rearrangement joins TRBV7-2 to TRBJ2-7; D call uncertain. This CDR3 is 14 amino acids long. Trimming removed 1 base at V and 2 bases at J, with 9 bases between. Germline loops: CDR1 SGHTA, CDR2 FQGNSA.

The chain combines TRBV9 with TRBJ1-1; maybe TRBD1 (6 bases). The CDR3 loop spans 17 amino acids. Germline CDR1 is SGDLS and CDR2 is YYNGEE. The V end was cut by 4 bases, the J end by 1 base, with 20 bases between. As DNA, the CDR3 is TGTGCCAGCAGCCCCTCCGGGACACACTACGGGAACACTGAAGCTTTCTTT. Translation gives CASSPSGTHYGNTEAFF.

This sequence joins TRBV19 and TRBJ1-1; D not resolved. This CDR3 comprises 14 residues. Deletions cut 6 bases from V and 4 bases from J, with 15 bases between. The germline V gene encodes CDR1 LNHDA and CDR2 SQIVND (reference sequence). The CDR3, as DNA: TGTGCCAGTAGAAGGTACGGGGATGGCACTGAAGCTTTCTTT. It codes for CASRRYGDGTEAFF.

The V and J genes are TRBV5-1 and TRBJ2-3, with a weak D call TRBD1 (6 bases). The CDR3 has 15 residues. Trimming shortened V by 0 bases and J by 2 bases, and 10 bases separated the two germline ends. Germline-derived CDR1 and CDR2 are SGHRS and YFSETQ. Here the CDR3 DNA reads TGCGCCAGCAGCTTGGTGGGGGCTCCCACAGATACGCAGTATTTT. It codes for CASSLVGAPTDTQYF.

The chain is built from TRBV11-2 and TRBJ2-3; 8 nucleotides align to TRBD2. CDR1 is SGHAT and CDR2 is FQNNGV in the germline V gene. The V segment lost 6 bases and the J segment 0 bases; nucleotides outside the gene matches: 8. This CDR3 has 16 amino acids. In DNA, the CDR3 is TGTGCCAGCAGTCCCGGGACTAGAGGGAGCACAGATACGCAGTATTTT. Translation gives CASSPGTRGSTDTQYF.

The chain recombines TRBV19 with TRBJ1-1; 7 positions match TRBD1. V was pared by 6 bases and J by 2 bases, with 3 bases of the junction left unmatched. The CDR3 is 13 amino acids. Germline V lookup: CDR1 LNHDA, CDR2 SQIVND (reference sequence). This chain's CDR3 is CASSQGVNTEAFF. CDR3 sequence (DNA): TGTGCCAGTAGCCAGGGGGTTAACACTGAAGCTTTCTTT.

The rearrangement uses TRBV7-2 and TRBJ2-7, with a weak D call TRBD1 (5 bases). Between the trimmed V and J ends, which lost 1 base and 1 base, there was a span of 8 bases. In germline, CDR1 is SGHTA, CDR2 FQGNSA. The CDR3 contains 14 residues. The chain's CDR3 is CASSLVPGSYEQYF. CDR3 sequence (DNA): TGTGCCAGCAGCTTAGTTCCAGGGTCCTACGAGCAGTACTTC.

The rearrangement uses TRBV6-5 and TRBJ1-6, with D unclear. V shed 11 bases and J shed 0 bases, with 8 bases lying between them. CDR1 is MNHEY, CDR2 SVGAGI, per germline. This CDR3 region has 13 residues. CDR3 protein: CAVTGSYNSPLHF. The CDR3 DNA follows: TGTGCCGTCACCGGCTCCTATAATTCACCCCTCCACTTT.

The chain couples TRBV7-2 to TRBJ2-7; possibly TRBD1 for D (6 bases). The CDR3 has 15 amino acids. V was shortened by 1 base and J by 5 bases, with 15 bases between the two germline ends. Germline V gene sequence: CDR1 SGHTA, CDR2 FQGNSA. CDR3 coding DNA: TGTGCCAGCAGCTTAGAGGGACACCGGATCGACGAGCAGTACTTC. It is translated as CASSLEGHRIDEQYF. Drawing the rest from reference TRBV7-2 and TRBJ2-7, the complete variable domain is GAGVSQSPSNKVTEKGKDVELRCDPISGHTALYWYRQSLGQGLEFLIYFQGNSAPDKSGLPSDRFSAERTGGSVSTLTIQRTQQEDSAVYLCASSLEGHRIDEQYFGPGTRLTVT.